Listed below are T cell receptor beta chains from one sample, sequenced in a study of blood T cell repertoires in COVID-19. Libraries were prepared by immunoSEQ multiplex PCR; TCRdb keeps only in-frame clonotypes and omits some of them. There are approximately 200,000 clones in the sample; less than 85% occur only once, and 3.2% lies in the top ten. Sequenced material: PBMCs or T cells enriched from blood (not recorded which). The receptors were sampled from a woman younger than 45 who had recovered from COVID-19. Both conserved end residues are part of each CDR3. D genes are given only for firm matches. Not every row has a clone size; where given, it reads once, few, many or a size class.

size	V	D	J	CDR3	DNA
NA	TRBV2	NA	TRBJ1-5	CASSDREQPQHF	TGTGCCAGCAGTGACAGGGAACAGCCCCAGCATTTT
NA	TRBV7-9	TRBD1	TRBJ1-2	CASSLFQGAEYGYTF	TGTGCCAGCAGCTTATTTCAGGGGGCGGAGTATGGCTACACCTTC
NA	TRBV29-1	TRBD1	TRBJ2-7	CSAIRGTQGADEQYF	TGCAGCGCCATTCGCGGGACACAGGGGGCAGACGAGCAGTACTTC
NA	TRBV6-5	NA	TRBJ1-3	CASSPGISSGNTIYF	TGTGCCAGCAGTCCAGGGATCAGCTCTGGAAACACCATATATTTT
NA	TRBV28	NA	TRBJ1-2	CASTPGGGIPYGYTF	TGTGCCAGCACCCCCGGCGGGGGCATACCGTATGGCTACACCTTC
NA	TRBV2	NA	TRBJ1-1	CASSEPGLPTEAFF	TGTGCCAGCAGTGAACCGGGACTACCTACTGAAGCTTTCTTT
NA	TRBV6-4	NA	TRBJ2-3	CASSDSHSGFYTDTQYF	TGTGCCAGCAGTGACTCCCACTCCGGGTTTTACACAGATACGCAGTATTTT
NA	TRBV7-3	NA	TRBJ2-5	CASSLPGETQYF	TGTGCCAGCAGCCTCCCGGGGGAGACCCAGTACTTC
NA	TRBV2	NA	TRBJ2-6	CASSDDRFGANVLTF	TGTGCCAGCAGCGATGACAGGTTCGGGGCCAACGTCCTGACTTTC
NA	TRBV6-5	NA	TRBJ2-5	CASSYSDIPMDQYF	TGTGCCAGCAGTTACTCGGACATCCCCATGGACCAGTACTTC
NA	TRBV5-4	TRBD2	TRBJ2-1	CASSSRGSGGAGNEQFF	TGTGCCAGCAGCTCGCGGGGAAGCGGGGGGGCCGGAAATGAGCAGTTCTTC
NA	TRBV6-5	NA	TRBJ1-2	CASTRLTGGTF	TGTGCCAGCACCCGCCTGACAGGCGGTACCTTC
NA	TRBV4-1	NA	TRBJ1-4	CASSQDTGIYEKLFF	TGCGCCAGCAGCCAAGATACGGGGATATATGAAAAACTGTTTTTT
NA	TRBV5-1	TRBD1	TRBJ1-1	CASSTGQGINEAFF	TGCGCCAGCAGCACGGGACAGGGCATCAATGAAGCTTTCTTT
NA	TRBV6-2/TRBV6-3	TRBD1	TRBJ2-7	CASSPRDRGAYEQYF	TGTGCCAGCAGCCCAAGGGACAGGGGGGCCTACGAGCAGTACTTC
NA	TRBV14	TRBD1	TRBJ1-2	CASSQDMDRGIEDNYGYTF	TGTGCCAGCAGCCAAGATATGGACAGGGGGATCGAGGATAACTATGGCTACACCTTC
NA	TRBV5-8	NA	TRBJ2-1	CASSLPGRLVIIGNEQFF	TGTGCCAGCAGCTTGCCAGGGCGGCTAGTAATTATTGGGAATGAGCAGTTCTTC
NA	TRBV7-2	NA	TRBJ2-4	CASSSRAPQGDLAKNIQYF	TGTGCCAGCAGTTCAAGGGCTCCTCAGGGTGACTTAGCCAAAAACATTCAGTACTTC
NA	TRBV10-3	NA	TRBJ1-5	CAISDGSGSNQPQHF	TGTGCCATCAGTGATGGTTCCGGGAGCAATCAGCCCCAGCATTTT
NA	TRBV29-1	NA	TRBJ1-5	CSAAGANQPQHF	TGCAGCGCTGCAGGGGCGAATCAGCCCCAGCATTTT
NA	TRBV5-5	TRBD2	TRBJ2-3	CASSFSGSADTQYF	TGTGCCAGCAGCTTTAGCGGGAGCGCAGATACGCAGTATTTT
NA	TRBV6-5	NA	TRBJ2-3	CASIPQGGLTDTQYF	TGTGCCAGCATCCCACAGGGGGGGTTGACAGATACGCAGTATTTT
NA	TRBV27	NA	TRBJ1-2	CASSLSGGSGRGYTF	TGTGCCAGCAGTTTATCGGGGGGATCGGGTCGTGGCTACACCTTC
NA	TRBV25-1	NA	TRBJ2-4	CASSEGGLAKNIQYF	TGTGCCAGCAGTGAAGGCGGGCTAGCCAAAAACATTCAGTACTTC
NA	TRBV6-4	TRBD1	TRBJ1-6	CASRKWDRDNSPLHF	TGTGCCAGCAGGAAATGGGACAGGGACAATTCACCCCTCCACTTT
once	TRBV2	NA	TRBJ2-3	CASIRAARGDTQYF	TGTGCCAGCATTCGGGCAGCCCGGGGAGATACGCAGTATTTT
NA	TRBV6-2/TRBV6-3	NA	TRBJ2-5	CASSFKHLDQETQYF	TGTGCCAGCAGTTTCAAACACCTTGATCAAGAGACCCAGTACTTC
few	TRBV19	TRBD1	TRBJ1-5	CASSILGQGGGDNQPQHF	TGTGCCAGTAGTATTTTGGGACAGGGTGGTGGGGACAATCAGCCCCAGCATTTT
once	TRBV7-2	TRBD2	TRBJ2-1	CASSLGLALEQFF	TGTGCCAGCAGCTTAGGACTAGCTCTTGAGCAGTTCTTC
NA	TRBV3-1/TRBV3-2	NA	TRBJ2-7	CASSFSSYEQYF	TGTGCCAGCAGTTTCAGCTCCTACGAGCAGTACTTC
NA	TRBV28	NA	TRBJ1-6	CASSLFGRGNSPLHF	TGTGCCAGCAGTTTATTCGGCAGGGGTAATTCACCCCTCCACTTT
NA	TRBV6-4	NA	TRBJ2-3	CASSHRDTDTDTQYF	TGTGCCAGCAGTCACCGGGACACCGACACAGATACGCAGTATTTT
NA	TRBV18	NA	TRBJ2-1	CASSQTSRNEQFF	TGTGCCAGCTCGCAAACCTCGCGAAATGAGCAGTTCTTC
NA	TRBV5-1	TRBD2	TRBJ2-7	CASSPNPGTSGSYEQYF	TGCGCCAGCAGCCCCAACCCCGGGACTAGCGGGAGTTACGAGCAGTACTTC
NA	TRBV7-3	NA	TRBJ2-3	CASSFSGSTDTQYF	TGTGCCAGCAGCTTCTCGGGAAGCACAGATACGCAGTATTTT
NA	TRBV4-1	TRBD2	TRBJ2-7	CASSLLRLAGVKEQYF	TGCGCCAGCAGCCTTCTGCGGCTAGCGGGAGTAAAGGAGCAGTACTTC
NA	TRBV5-4	NA	TRBJ2-7	CASSLASLVGDRLEQYF	TGTGCCAGCAGCTTGGCGTCACTAGTCGGGGATCGCCTCGAGCAGTACTTC
NA	TRBV14	NA	TRBJ2-5	CASSLTALLETQYF	TGTGCCAGCAGCTTGACAGCTCTCTTGGAGACCCAGTACTTC
NA	TRBV30	NA	TRBJ1-5	CAWSDGVRGHQPQHF	TGTGCCTGGAGTGACGGTGTCAGGGGACATCAGCCCCAGCATTTT
NA	TRBV28	TRBD2	TRBJ2-3	CASSLPTSGITDTQYF	TGTGCCAGCAGTTTACCCACTAGCGGGATCACAGATACGCAGTATTTT
NA	TRBV6-4	TRBD1	TRBJ1-5	CASSDSTGGYQPQHF	TGTGCCAGCAGTGACTCGACAGGGGGGTATCAGCCCCAGCATTTT
NA	TRBV24-1	TRBD1	TRBJ1-2	CATSEGQGSGTYGYTF	TGTGCCACCAGTGAGGGACAGGGAAGTGGAACCTATGGCTACACCTTC
NA	TRBV19	TRBD1	TRBJ2-2	CASSTDRGPITGELFF	TGTGCCAGTAGTACGGACAGGGGGCCGATCACCGGGGAGCTGTTTTTT
NA	TRBV19	NA	TRBJ2-1	CASSSGSSYNEQFF	TGTGCCAGTTCCAGTGGGAGCTCCTACAATGAGCAGTTCTTC
once	TRBV6-5	TRBD1	TRBJ1-1	CASRSQGAGEAFF	TGTGCCAGCAGATCACAGGGGGCCGGTGAAGCTTTCTTT
NA	TRBV3-1/TRBV3-2	NA	TRBJ1-5	CASRETGIGQPQHF	TGTGCCAGCAGGGAAACAGGGATAGGTCAGCCCCAGCATTTT
NA	TRBV3-1/TRBV3-2	NA	TRBJ1-2	CASSQGLGYGYTF	TGTGCCAGCAGCCAGGGGCTTGGCTATGGCTACACCTTC
NA	TRBV18	NA	TRBJ2-3	CASSPPGAKDTQYF	TGTGCCAGCTCACCACCGGGAGCAAAAGATACGCAGTATTTT
once	TRBV4-1	TRBD1	TRBJ1-4	CASRGQGGEKLFF	TGCGCCAGCAGGGGACAGGGTGGCGAAAAACTGTTTTTT
NA	TRBV6-4	TRBD1	TRBJ1-1	CASSNRGDTEAFF	TGTGCCAGCAGTAACAGGGGTGACACTGAAGCTTTCTTT
NA	TRBV6-5	NA	TRBJ1-5	CASRLLQGGNQPQHF	TGTGCCAGCAGGCTACTACAGGGAGGCAATCAGCCCCAGCATTTT
NA	TRBV5-4	TRBD1	TRBJ2-7	CASSDRDRDRYEQYF	TGTGCCAGCAGCGACCGGGACAGGGATCGCTACGAGCAGTACTTC
NA	TRBV14	NA	TRBJ2-1	CASSEPLGGRAYNEQFF	TGTGCCAGCAGCGAACCTCTAGGTGGGCGGGCCTACAATGAGCAGTTCTTC
NA	TRBV6-5	NA	TRBJ2-1	CASGLGYYNEQFF	TGTGCCAGCGGGCTCGGATACTACAATGAGCAGTTCTTC
NA	TRBV5-6	TRBD1	TRBJ1-4	CASSLGTGNEKLFF	TGTGCCAGCAGCTTGGGGACAGGGAATGAAAAACTGTTTTTT
NA	TRBV7-3	NA	TRBJ2-3	CASSPRVLSTDTQYF	TGTGCCAGCAGCCCGAGGGTCCTGAGCACAGATACGCAGTATTTT
once	TRBV9	NA	TRBJ1-1	CASSAQVVDTEAFF	TGTGCCAGCAGCGCACAGGTTGTGGACACTGAAGCTTTCTTT
NA	TRBV6-4	TRBD1	TRBJ1-2	CASSVGTGGNYGYTF	TGTGCCAGCAGTGTCGGGACAGGGGGCAACTATGGCTACACCTTC
NA	TRBV27	TRBD2	TRBJ2-3	CASSFTGTSGTRPFHTQYF	TGTGCCAGCAGTTTCACCGGGACTAGCGGGACCCGGCCTTTTCATACGCAGTATTTT